A single sample is the source of the 12 T cell receptor beta chains below, sequenced in a study of beta chain bispecific antibodies for T cell cancers. Blood mononuclear cells were expanded for about 3 days using either OKT3 anti-CD3 antibody or CD3/CD28 beads. MiXCR was run by TCRdb on the 5' RACE reads, yielding one entry per CDR3 protein. This sample has 20,000 to 25,000 distinct CDR3 sequences, with around 2% found just once. General study findings and limits: Versus anti-CD19, anti-TRBV12 exposure cut the TRBV12-3 share of TRBV signal by 98.9%. Normal T cells contributed less of the targeted TRBV signal than the leukemia cells did.

Their antigens remain unidentified. The specimen comprised healthy donor T cells cultured with leukemia cells, sampled from a culture containing a bispecific antibody targeting TCR Vbeta12. These receptors were taken from a human donor in good health. Some clones in this sample may be carry-over from other donors' samples.

The table lists this clonotype with many counts. The chain employs TRBV6-5 and TRBJ1-1; TRBD1 matches at 7 bases. This CDR3 spans 15 amino acids. J lost 7 bases, V lost 4 bases, and 12 bases had no gene match. Germline values: CDR1 MNHEY, CDR2 SVGAGI. The CDR3 is CASSSPGQGGVEAFF. Written as DNA, the CDR3 is TGTGCCAGCAGTTCCCCGGGGCAGGGGGGAGTTGAAGCTTTCTTT.

This clonotype was found many times. The chain couples TRBV27 to TRBJ2-7; 11 nucleotides agree with TRBD1. Trimming cost V 5 bases and J 5 bases; bases outside gene matches: 5. Germline lookup yields CDR1 MNHEY and CDR2 SMNVEV (reference sequence). The CDR3 has 14 residues. CDR3 protein: CASSPRTGGHEQYF. The DNA for the CDR3 is TGTGCCAGCAGTCCCCGGACAGGGGGCCACGAGCAGTACTTC.

This clonotype was seen a handful of times. The chain links TRBV7-9 to TRBJ1-3; 7 bases match TRBD1. V trimming: 4 bases; J trimming: 4 bases; junction bases outside the gene matches: 4. The length of the CDR3 is 14 residues. Germline-derived CDR1 and CDR2 are SEHNR and FQNEAQ (reference sequence). CDR3 coding DNA: TGTGCCAGCAGCTCAACAGGGGACGGAAACACCATATATTTT. As protein: CASSSTGDGNTIYF.

The gene calls are TRBV7-9 and TRBJ2-1; D call uncertain. V was trimmed by 3 bases and J by 0 bases, leaving 15 bases between them. CDR1 is SEHNR and CDR2 is FQNEAQ in the germline V gene (reference sequence). The CDR3 spans 17 residues. CDR3 loop: CASSFPSWTSSYNEQFF. For the CDR3, the DNA is TGTGCCAGCAGCTTCCCCTCATGGACGAGCTCCTACAATGAGCAGTTCTTC.

This clonotype was seen many times. This chain joins TRBV7-9 and TRBJ2-5; the D is unclear. With 5 bases removed from V and 2 bases from J, the gap between germline ends came to 12 bases. Germline V gene lookup returns CDR1 SEHNR and CDR2 FQNEAQ (reference sequence). The CDR3 spans 14 residues. The CDR3 loop is CASSDQLGQETQYF. CDR3 sequence (DNA): TGTGCCAGCAGCGACCAGTTGGGTCAAGAGACCCAGTACTTC.

This clonotype was picked up many times. The chain employs TRBV7-9 and TRBJ1-1; no clear D gene. From germline, CDR1 is SEHNR and CDR2 FQNEAQ (reference sequence). V gave up 6 bases and J gave up 1 base, with 21 bases separating them. CDR3 length: 17 amino acids. For the CDR3, the DNA is TGTGCCAGCAGAAATGGTTTAATTGGTGTCCCGAACACTGAAGCTTTCTTT. It is translated as CASRNGLIGVPNTEAFF.

In this sample, this clonotype turned up many times. The chain is built from TRBV7-3 and TRBJ2-3; 9 bases match TRBD2. Trimming removed 1 base from V and 1 base from J; junction bases left unmatched: 0. CDR3 size: 15 residues. CDR1 is SGHTA, CDR2 FQGTGA, per germline. The CDR3: CASSLKRGGTDTQYF. The DNA for the CDR3 is TGTGCCAGCAGCTTAAAGCGGGGGGGCACAGATACGCAGTATTTT.

This clonotype showed up many times. The chain combines TRBV20-1 with TRBJ2-7; 10 bases are a match to TRBD2. CDR1 is DFQATT and CDR2 is SNEGSKA in the germline V gene (reference sequence). CDR3 length: 14 residues. V trimming: 4 bases; J trimming: 5 bases; junction bases outside the gene matches: 8. CDR3 in DNA: TGCAGTGCTACTACCGGGACTAGCGACCACGAGCAGTACTTC. Amino acids: CSATTGTSDHEQYF.

V gene TRBV24-1 combines with J gene TRBJ2-1; 9 positions agree with TRBD1. The CDR3 spans 18 residues. Germline V gene sequence: CDR1 KGHDR, CDR2 SFDVKD. V lost 4 bases and J lost 6; bases outside the gene matches: 15. CDR3 sequence (DNA): TGTGCCACCAGTGACCCCCTCTCCGGGACAGGGACGGGCAATGAGCAGTTCTTC. It codes for CATSDPLSGTGTGNEQFF.

At least ten counts were recorded for this clonotype. The rearrangement links TRBV20-1 to TRBJ2-5, with D perhaps TRBD2 (5 bases). The CDR3 runs to 13 residues. Looked up from germline, CDR1 is DFQATT and CDR2 is SNEGSKA (reference sequence). V was shortened by 1 base and J by 2 bases, with 8 bases between the two germline ends. The chain's CDR3 is CSARALAQETQYF. The CDR3 DNA reads as TGCAGTGCTAGAGCCCTAGCACAAGAGACCCAGTACTTC.

This clonotype was observed many times. V and J are TRBV5-1 and TRBJ1-2; maybe TRBD1 (6 bases). CDR1 is SGHRS, CDR2 YFSETQ, per germline. This CDR3 region has 15 residues. Deletions cut 0 bases from V and 4 bases from J, with 13 bases between. DNA of the CDR3: TGCGCCAGCAGCTTGGGGTCAGGACAGCCCTATGGCTACACCTTC. It yields the protein CASSLGSGQPYGYTF.

This chain connects TRBV5-1 to TRBJ1-1; TRBD1 might be the D (5 bases). The germline V gene encodes CDR1 SGHRS and CDR2 YFSETQ. CDR3 length equals 13 residues. Trimming cost V 0 bases and J 3 bases, with 6 bases left between them. CDR3 loop: CASSLAGYTEAFF. The CDR3 DNA reads TGCGCCAGCAGCTTGGCAGGGTACACTGAAGCTTTCTTT.